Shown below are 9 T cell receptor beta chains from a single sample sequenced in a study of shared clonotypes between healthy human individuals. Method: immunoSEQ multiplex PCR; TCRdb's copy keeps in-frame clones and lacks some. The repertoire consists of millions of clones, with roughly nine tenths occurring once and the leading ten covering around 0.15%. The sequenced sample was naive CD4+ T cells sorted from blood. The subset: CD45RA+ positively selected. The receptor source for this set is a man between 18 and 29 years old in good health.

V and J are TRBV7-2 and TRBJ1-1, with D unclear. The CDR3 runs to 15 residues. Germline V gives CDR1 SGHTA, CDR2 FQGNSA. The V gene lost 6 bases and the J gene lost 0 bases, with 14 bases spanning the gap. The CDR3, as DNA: TGTGCCAGCAGTACTACTCATTGGTTGAACACTGAAGCTTTCTTT. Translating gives CASSTTHWLNTEAFF.

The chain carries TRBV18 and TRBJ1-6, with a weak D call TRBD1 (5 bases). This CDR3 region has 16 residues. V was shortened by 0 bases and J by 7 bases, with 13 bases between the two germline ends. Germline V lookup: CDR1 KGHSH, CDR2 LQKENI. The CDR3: CASSPPIGDGNSPLHF. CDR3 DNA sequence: TGTGCCAGCTCACCACCGATCGGGGACGGAAATTCACCCCTCCACTTT.

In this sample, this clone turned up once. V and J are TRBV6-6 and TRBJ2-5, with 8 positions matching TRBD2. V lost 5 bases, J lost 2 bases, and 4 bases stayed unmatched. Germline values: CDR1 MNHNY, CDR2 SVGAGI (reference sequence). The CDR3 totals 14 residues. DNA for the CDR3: TGTGCCAGCAGTGCTCCTAGCGGGCAAGAGACCCAGTACTTC. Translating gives CASSAPSGQETQYF.

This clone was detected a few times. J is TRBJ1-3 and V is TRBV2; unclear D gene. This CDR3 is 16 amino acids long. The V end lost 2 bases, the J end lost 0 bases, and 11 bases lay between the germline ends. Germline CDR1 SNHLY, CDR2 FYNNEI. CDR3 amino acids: CASSEFRGSSGNTIYF. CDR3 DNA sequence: TGTGCCAGCAGTGAATTCCGCGGCAGCTCTGGAAACACCATATATTTT. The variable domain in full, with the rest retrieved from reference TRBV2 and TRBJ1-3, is EPEVTQTPSHQVTQMGQEVILRCVPISNHLYFYWYRQILGQKVEFLVSFYNNEISEKSEIFDDQFSVERPDGSNFTLKIRSTKLEDSAMYFCASSEFRGSSGNTIYFGEGSWLTVV.

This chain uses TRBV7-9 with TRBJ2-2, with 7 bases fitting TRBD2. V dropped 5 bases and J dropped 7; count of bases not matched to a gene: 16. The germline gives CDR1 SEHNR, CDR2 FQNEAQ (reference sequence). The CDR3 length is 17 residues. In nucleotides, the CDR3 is TGTGCCAGCAGCATAACCGGGACTACCTTTCGAGGCGGGGAGCTGTTTTTT. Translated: CASSITGTTFRGGELFF.

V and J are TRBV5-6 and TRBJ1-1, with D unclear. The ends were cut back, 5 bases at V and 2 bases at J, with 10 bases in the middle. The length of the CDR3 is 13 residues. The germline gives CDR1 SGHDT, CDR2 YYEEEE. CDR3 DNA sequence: TGTGCCAGCAGACTGGACGTAAACACTGAAGCTTTCTTT. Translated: CASRLDVNTEAFF.

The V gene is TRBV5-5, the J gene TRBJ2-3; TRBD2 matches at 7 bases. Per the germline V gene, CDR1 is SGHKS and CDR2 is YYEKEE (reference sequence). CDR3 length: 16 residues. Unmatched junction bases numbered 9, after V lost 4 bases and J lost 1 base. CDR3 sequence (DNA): TGTGCCAGCAGCCCGGACGGGGCGGGAGGCACAGATACGCAGTATTTT. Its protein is CASSPDGAGGTDTQYF.

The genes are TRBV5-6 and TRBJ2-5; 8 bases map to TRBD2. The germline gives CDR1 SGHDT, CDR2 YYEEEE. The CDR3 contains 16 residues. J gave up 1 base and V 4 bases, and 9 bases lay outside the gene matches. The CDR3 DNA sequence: TGTGCCAGCAGCCCGCTCGGGGGGGCTAGCCAAGAGACCCAGTACTTC. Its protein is CASSPLGGASQETQYF.

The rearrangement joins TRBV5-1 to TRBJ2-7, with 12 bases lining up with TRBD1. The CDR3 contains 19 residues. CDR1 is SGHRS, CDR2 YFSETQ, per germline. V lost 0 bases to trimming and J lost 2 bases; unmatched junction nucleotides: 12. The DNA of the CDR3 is TGCGCCAGCAGCTTGGACGGGACAGGGGGCTACGGGGTTACCTACGAGCAGTACTTC. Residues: CASSLDGTGGYGVTYEQYF.